This T cell receptor beta chain is from a study of regulatory T cells in long-lasting Graves disease. In this sample, this clonotype turned up many times. Time point described: newly diagnosed GD, antithyroid drugs for less than 3 months. Generation of the TCR library employed RNA extracted from PBMCs. CDR3 regions were amplified by Arm-PCR using iRepertoire HTBI primers to build TCR beta libraries. TCRdb reanalysed the multiplex PCR reads using MiXCR and keeps one entry per CDR3 protein. The sample carries approximately 300,000 distinct CDR3 sequences, more than 15% recorded once. Trimming took 4 bases from V and 7 from J, leaving 13 bases between them. CDR1 is GTSNPN, CDR2 SVGIG, per germline (reference sequence). CDR3 size: 12 residues.

The chain has TRBV30 and TRBJ1-2; D might be TRBD1 (6 bases). Sequencing used peripheral blood mononuclear cells (PBMCs), obtained at new diagnosis, from a patient treated with antithyroid drugs. This clonotype was obtained from a female donor with Graves disease. The CDR3 nucleotides read TGTGCCTGGAACAGGGAGTCGGGTGGCTACACCTTC. Its translation: CAWNRESGGYTF.